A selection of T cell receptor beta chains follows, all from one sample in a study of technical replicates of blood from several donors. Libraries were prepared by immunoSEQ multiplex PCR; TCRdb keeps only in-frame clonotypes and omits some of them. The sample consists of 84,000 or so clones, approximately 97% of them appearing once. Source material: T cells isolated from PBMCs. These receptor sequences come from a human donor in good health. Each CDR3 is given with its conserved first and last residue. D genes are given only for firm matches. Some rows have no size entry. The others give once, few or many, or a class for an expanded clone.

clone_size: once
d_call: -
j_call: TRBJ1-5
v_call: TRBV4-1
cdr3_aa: CASSQEGALGSFNQPQHF
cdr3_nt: TGCGCCAGCAGCCAAGAGGGGGCCTTAGGTAGTTTCAATCAGCCCCAGCATTTT

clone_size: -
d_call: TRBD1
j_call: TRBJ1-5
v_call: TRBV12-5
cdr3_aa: CASGLVLGTEYSNQPQHF
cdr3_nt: TGTGCTAGTGGTTTGGTACTTGGGACAGAGTATAGCAATCAGCCCCAGCATTTT

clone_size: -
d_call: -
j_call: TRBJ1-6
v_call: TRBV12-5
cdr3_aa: CASGQGSNSPLHF
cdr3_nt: TGTGCTAGTGGACAGGGAAGCAATTCACCCCTCCACTTT

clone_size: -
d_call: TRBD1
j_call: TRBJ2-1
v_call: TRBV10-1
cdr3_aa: CASSEIQGAYNEQFF
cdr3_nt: TGCGCCAGCAGTGAGATACAGGGGGCTTACAATGAGCAGTTCTTC

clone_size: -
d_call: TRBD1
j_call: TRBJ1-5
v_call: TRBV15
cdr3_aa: CATSRAGPRGDQPQHF
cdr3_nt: TGTGCCACCAGCAGAGCGGGACCCAGGGGGGATCAGCCCCAGCATTTT

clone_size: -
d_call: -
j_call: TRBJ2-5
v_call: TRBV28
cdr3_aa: CASGRSGIQETQYF
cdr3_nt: TGTGCCAGCGGTAGGTCAGGGATTCAAGAGACCCAGTACTTC

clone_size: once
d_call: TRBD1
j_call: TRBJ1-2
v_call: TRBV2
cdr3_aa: CASRGDSDLLNF
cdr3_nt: TGTGCCAGCAGGGGGGACAGCGATCTTTTAAACTTC

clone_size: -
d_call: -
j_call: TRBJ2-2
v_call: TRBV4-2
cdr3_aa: CASSQVAAGTPTGELFF
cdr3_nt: TGTGCCAGCAGCCAAGTCGCAGCCGGGACTCCTACTGGGGAGCTGTTTTTT

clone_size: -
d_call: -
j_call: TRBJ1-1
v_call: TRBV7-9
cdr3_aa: CASSFGDTEAFF
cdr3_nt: TGTGCCAGCAGCTTCGGGGACACTGAAGCTTTCTTT

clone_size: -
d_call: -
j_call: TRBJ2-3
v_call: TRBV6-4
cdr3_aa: CASSASLAKGETQYF
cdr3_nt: TGTGCCAGCAGTGCGTCACTAGCCAAAGGCGAGACGCAGTATTTT

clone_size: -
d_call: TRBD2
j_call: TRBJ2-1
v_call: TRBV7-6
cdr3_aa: CASSLVWRGDEQFF
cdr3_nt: TGTGCCAGCAGCTTAGTATGGCGGGGGGATGAGCAGTTCTTC

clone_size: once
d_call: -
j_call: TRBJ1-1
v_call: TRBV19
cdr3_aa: CASSPRQGKNTEAFF
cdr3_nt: TGTGCCAGTAGTCCCCGCCAGGGGAAGAACACTGAAGCTTTCTTT

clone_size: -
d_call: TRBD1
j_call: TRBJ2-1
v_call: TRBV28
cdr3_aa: CASSPRQGLSYNEQFF
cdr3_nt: TGTGCCAGCAGTCCACGACAGGGCCTCTCCTACAATGAGCAGTTCTTC

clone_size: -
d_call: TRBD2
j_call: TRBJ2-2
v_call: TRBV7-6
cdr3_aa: CASSLNSAGGWGELFF
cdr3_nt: TGTGCCAGCAGCTTAAACTCGGCGGGGGGATGGGGGGAGCTGTTTTTT

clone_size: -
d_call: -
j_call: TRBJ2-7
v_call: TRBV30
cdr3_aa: CAWSAGQGILYEQYF
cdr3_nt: TGTGCCTGGAGTGCTGGGCAGGGGATACTCTACGAGCAGTACTTC

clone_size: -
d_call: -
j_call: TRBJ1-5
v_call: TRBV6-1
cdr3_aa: CASSENPPGVGNQPQHF
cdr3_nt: TGTGCCAGCAGTGAAAACCCCCCGGGGGTTGGTAATCAGCCCCAGCATTTT

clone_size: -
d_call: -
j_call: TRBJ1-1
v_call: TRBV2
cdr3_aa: CASAEEVNTEAFF
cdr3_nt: TGTGCCAGCGCCGAGGAGGTGAACACTGAAGCTTTCTTT

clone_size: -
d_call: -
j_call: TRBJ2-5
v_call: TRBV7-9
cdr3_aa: CASSRLRTTEQETQYF
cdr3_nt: TGTGCCAGCAGCCGGCTTAGGACTACTGAACAAGAGACCCAGTACTTC

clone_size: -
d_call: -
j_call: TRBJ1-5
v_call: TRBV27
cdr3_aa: CASSLQGKSQPQHF
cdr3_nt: TGTGCCAGCAGTTTACAGGGGAAGAGCCAGCCCCAGCATTTT

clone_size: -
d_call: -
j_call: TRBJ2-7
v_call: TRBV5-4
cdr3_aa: CASSLKVGGEQYF
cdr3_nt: TGTGCCAGCAGCTTAAAGGTGGGAGGCGAGCAGTACTTC

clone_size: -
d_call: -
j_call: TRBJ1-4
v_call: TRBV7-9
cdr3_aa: CASSSTDGGGIWRTEKLFF
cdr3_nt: TGTGCCAGCAGCTCAACGGATGGGGGGGGGATCTGGCGCACTGAAAAACTGTTTTTT

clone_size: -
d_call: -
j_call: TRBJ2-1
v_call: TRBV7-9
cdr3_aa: CASQGNEQFF
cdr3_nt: TGTGCCAGCCAGGGAAATGAGCAGTTCTTC

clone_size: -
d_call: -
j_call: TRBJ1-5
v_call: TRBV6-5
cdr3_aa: CASSYSIYSNQPQHF
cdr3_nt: TGTGCCAGCAGTTACTCGATCTATAGCAATCAGCCCCAGCATTTT

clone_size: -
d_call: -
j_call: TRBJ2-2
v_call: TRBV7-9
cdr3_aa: CASSPSTGVSGTGELFF
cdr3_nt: TGTGCCAGCAGCCCATCAACGGGGGTATCGGGCACCGGGGAGCTGTTTTTT

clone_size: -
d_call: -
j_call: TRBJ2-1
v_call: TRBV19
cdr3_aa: CASSYLQDEQFF
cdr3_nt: TGTGCCAGTAGCTACTTGCAAGATGAGCAGTTCTTC

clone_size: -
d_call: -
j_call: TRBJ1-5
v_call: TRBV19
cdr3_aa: CASSLGGRINQPQHF
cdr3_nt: TGTGCCAGTAGTCTAGGGGGGCGCATCAATCAGCCCCAGCATTTT

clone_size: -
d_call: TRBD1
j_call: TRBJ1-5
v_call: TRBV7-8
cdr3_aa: CASSTGTGGNQPQHF
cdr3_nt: TGTGCCAGCAGCACCGGGACAGGGGGCAATCAGCCCCAGCATTTT

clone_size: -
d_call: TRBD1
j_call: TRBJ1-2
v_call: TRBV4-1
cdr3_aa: CASSLSQDRGPYGYTF
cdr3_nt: TGCGCCAGCAGCCTGAGCCAGGACAGGGGGCCCTATGGCTACACCTTC

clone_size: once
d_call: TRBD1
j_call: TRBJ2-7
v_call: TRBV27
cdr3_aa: CASSFYSTGTTGQGTEQYF
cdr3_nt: TGTGCCAGCAGTTTTTATTCCACGGGGACCACGGGACAGGGGACCGAGCAGTACTTC

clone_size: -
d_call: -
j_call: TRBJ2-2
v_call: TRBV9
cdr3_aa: CASSVAGSLLGEGGELFF
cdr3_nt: TGTGCCAGCAGCGTAGCCGGCAGCCTACTCGGAGAGGGCGGGGAGCTGTTTTTT

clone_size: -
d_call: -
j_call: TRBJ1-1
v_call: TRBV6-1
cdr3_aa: CASSEAGLTEAFF
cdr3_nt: TGTGCCAGCAGTGAGGCGGGTCTCACTGAAGCTTTCTTT

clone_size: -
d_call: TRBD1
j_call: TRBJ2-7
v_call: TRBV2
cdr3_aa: CASNPRTGGEQYF
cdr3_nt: TGTGCCAGCAACCCTAGGACAGGTGGCGAGCAGTACTTC

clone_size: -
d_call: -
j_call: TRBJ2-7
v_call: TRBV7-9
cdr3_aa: CASSAGHTDYEQYF
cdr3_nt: TGTGCCAGCAGCGCAGGGCATACCGACTACGAGCAGTACTTC

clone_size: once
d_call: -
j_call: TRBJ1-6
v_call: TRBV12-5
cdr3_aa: CASGLTDSPLHF
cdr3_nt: TGTGCTAGTGGTTTGACAGATTCACCCCTCCACTTT

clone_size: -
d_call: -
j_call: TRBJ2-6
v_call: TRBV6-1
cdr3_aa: CASSVEGTGANVLTF
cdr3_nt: TGTGCCAGCAGTGTAGAGGGAACTGGGGCCAACGTCCTGACTTTC

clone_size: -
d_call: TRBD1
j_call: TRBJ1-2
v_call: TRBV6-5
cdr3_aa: CASRKTGGYGYTF
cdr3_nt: TGTGCCAGCAGGAAGACAGGGGGCTATGGCTACACCTTC